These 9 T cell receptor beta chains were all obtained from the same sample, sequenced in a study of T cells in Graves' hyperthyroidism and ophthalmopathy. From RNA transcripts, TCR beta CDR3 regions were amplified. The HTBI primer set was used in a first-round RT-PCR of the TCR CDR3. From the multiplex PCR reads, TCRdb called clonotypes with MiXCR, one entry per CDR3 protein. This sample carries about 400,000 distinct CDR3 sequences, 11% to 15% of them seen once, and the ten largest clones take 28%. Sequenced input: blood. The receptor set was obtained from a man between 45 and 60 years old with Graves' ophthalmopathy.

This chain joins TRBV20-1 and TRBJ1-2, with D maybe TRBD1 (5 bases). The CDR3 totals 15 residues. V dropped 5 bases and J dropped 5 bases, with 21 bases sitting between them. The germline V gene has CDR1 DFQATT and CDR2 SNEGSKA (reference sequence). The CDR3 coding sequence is TGCAGTGCTGGCAGTGGGGGGGACGGCCCTTATGGCTACACCTTC. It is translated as CSAGSGGDGPYGYTF.

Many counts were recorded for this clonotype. This chain's CDR3 is CASSVEGGYNEQFF. The CDR3 coding sequence is TGTGCCAGCAGCGTAGAGGGGGGTTACAATGAGCAGTTCTTC. This sequence joins TRBV9 and TRBJ2-1; D possibly uses TRBD1 or TRBD2 (6 bases each). Germline CDR1 reads SGDLS; CDR2 reads YYNGEE. The V and J ends lost 0 bases and 4 bases respectively, with 8 bases between them. This CDR3 comprises 14 residues.

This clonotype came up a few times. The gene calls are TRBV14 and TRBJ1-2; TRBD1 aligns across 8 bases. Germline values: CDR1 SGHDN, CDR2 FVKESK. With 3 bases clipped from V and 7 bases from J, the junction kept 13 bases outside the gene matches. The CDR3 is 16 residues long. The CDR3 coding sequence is TGTGCCAGCAGCCACGATGTTGGACAGGGAGGAGCTGGCTACACCTTC. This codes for CASSHDVGQGGAGYTF. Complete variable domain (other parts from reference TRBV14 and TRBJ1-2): EAGVTQFPSHSVIEKGQTVTLRCDPISGHDNLYWYRRVMGKEIKFLLHFVKESKQDESGMPNNRFLAERTGGTYSTLKVQPAELEDSGVYFCASSHDVGQGGAGYTFGSGTRLTVV.

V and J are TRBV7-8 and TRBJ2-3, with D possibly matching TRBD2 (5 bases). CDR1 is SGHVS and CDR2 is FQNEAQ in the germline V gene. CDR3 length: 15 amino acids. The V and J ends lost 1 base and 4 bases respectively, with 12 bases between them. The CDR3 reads CASSLERGPPDTQYF. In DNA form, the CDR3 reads TGTGCCAGCAGCTTAGAACGAGGGCCCCCAGATACGCAGTATTTT.

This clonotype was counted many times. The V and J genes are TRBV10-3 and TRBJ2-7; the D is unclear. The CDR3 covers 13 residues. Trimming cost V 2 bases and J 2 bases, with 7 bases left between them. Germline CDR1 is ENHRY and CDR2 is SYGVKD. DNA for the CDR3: TGTGCCATCAGTGAGCACACAACCTACGAGCAGTACTTC. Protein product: CAISEHTTYEQYF.

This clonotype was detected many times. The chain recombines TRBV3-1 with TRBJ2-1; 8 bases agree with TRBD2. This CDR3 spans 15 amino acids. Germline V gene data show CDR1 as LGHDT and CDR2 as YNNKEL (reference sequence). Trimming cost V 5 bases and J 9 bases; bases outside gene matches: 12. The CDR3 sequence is CASSSTSGSQSEQFF. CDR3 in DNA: TGTGCCAGCAGCTCTACTAGCGGATCCCAGAGTGAGCAGTTCTTC.

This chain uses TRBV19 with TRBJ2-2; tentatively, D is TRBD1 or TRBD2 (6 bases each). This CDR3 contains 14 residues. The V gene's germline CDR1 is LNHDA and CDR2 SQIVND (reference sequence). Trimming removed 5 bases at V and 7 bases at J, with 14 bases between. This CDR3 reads CASSPRGLVGELFF. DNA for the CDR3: TGTGCCAGTAGTCCCCGGGGGCTCGTCGGGGAGCTGTTTTTT.

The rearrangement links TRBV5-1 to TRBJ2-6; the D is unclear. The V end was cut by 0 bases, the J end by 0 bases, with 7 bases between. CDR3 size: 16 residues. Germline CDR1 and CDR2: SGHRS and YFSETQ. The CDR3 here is CASSLGGSSGANVLTF. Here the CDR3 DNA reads TGCGCCAGCAGCTTGGGGGGATCCTCTGGGGCCAACGTCCTGACTTTC.

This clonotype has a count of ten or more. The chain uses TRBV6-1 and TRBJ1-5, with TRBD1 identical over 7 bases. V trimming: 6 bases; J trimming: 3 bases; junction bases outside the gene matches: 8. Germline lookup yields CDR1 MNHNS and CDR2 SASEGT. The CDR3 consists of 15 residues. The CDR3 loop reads CASRDRGLINQPQHF. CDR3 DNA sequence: TGTGCCAGCAGGGATAGGGGGCTAATCAATCAGCCCCAGCATTTT.